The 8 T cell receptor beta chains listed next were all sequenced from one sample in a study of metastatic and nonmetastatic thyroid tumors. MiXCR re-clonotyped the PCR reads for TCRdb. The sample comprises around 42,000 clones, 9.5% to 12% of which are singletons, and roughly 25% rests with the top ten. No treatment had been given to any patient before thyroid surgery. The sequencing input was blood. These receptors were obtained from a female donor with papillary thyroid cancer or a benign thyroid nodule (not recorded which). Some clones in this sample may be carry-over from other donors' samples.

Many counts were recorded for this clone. CDR3 residues: CSAPVGGLELGYTF. DNA of the CDR3: TGCAGTGCTCCTGTCGGGGGGTTGGAACTCGGCTACACCTTC. The chain carries TRBV20-1 and TRBJ1-2; D is perhaps TRBD1 (5 bases). The CDR3 sequence is 14 residues long. With 5 bases removed from V and 8 bases from J, the gap between germline ends came to 21 bases. The germline V gene has CDR1 DFQATT and CDR2 SNEGSKA (reference sequence).

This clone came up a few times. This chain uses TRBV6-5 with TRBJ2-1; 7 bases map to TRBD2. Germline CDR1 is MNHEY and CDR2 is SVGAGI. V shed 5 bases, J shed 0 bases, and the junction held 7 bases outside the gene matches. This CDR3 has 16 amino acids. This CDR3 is CASSPRRGSSYNEQFF. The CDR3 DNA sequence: TGTGCCAGCAGTCCGCGACGCGGGAGCTCCTACAATGAGCAGTTCTTC.

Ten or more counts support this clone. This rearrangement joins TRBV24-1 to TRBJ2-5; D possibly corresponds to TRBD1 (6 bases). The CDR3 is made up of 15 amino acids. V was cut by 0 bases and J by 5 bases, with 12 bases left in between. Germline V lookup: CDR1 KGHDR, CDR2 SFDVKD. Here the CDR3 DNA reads TGTGCCACCAGTGATTTGACAGGGACCCGGGAGACCCAGTACTTC. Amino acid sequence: CATSDLTGTRETQYF.

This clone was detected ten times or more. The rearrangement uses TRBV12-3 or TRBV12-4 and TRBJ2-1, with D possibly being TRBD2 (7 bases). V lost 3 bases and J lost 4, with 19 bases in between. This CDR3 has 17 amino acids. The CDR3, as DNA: TGTGCCAGCAGTTTCGGGCGGGGGCAGGGCAGGTACAATGAGCAGTTCTTC. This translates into CASSFGRGQGRYNEQFF.

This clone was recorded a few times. CDR3 loop: CASSPRRSGSDIVYF. The CDR3 nucleotides read TGTGCCAGCAGCCCCCGTAGGAGCGGGAGTGACATTGTGTACTTC. The chain is built from TRBV27 and TRBJ2-7, with 8 bases matching TRBD2. Germline V gene sequence: CDR1 MNHEY, CDR2 SMNVEV (reference sequence). This CDR3 region has 15 residues. Trimming took 6 bases from V and 12 from J; bases not matched to a gene: 19.

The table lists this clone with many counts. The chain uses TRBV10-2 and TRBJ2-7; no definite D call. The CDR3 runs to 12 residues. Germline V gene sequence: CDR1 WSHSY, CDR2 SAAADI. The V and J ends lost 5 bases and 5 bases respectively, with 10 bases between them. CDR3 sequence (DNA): TGCGCCAGCAGTCAAAGTGTCCACGAGCAGTACTTC. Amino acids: CASSQSVHEQYF.

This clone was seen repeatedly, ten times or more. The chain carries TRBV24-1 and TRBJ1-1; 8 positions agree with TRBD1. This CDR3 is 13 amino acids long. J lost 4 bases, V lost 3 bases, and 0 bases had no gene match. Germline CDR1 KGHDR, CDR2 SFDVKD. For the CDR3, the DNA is TGTGCCACCAGTGATCAGGGGGCCACTGAAGCTTTCTTT. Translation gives CATSDQGATEAFF.

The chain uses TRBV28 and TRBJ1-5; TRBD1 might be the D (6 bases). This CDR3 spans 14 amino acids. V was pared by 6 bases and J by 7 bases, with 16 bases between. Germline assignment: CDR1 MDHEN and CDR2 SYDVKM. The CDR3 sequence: CASSPPQGYQPQHF. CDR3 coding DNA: TGTGCCAGCAGCCCCCCTCAGGGGTACCAGCCCCAGCATTTT. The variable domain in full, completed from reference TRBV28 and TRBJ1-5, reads DVKVTQSSRYLVKRTGEKVFLECVQDMDHENMFWYRQDPGLGLRLIYFSYDVKMKEKGDIPEGYSVSREKKERFSLILESASTNQTSMYLCASSPPQGYQPQHFGDGTRLSIL.